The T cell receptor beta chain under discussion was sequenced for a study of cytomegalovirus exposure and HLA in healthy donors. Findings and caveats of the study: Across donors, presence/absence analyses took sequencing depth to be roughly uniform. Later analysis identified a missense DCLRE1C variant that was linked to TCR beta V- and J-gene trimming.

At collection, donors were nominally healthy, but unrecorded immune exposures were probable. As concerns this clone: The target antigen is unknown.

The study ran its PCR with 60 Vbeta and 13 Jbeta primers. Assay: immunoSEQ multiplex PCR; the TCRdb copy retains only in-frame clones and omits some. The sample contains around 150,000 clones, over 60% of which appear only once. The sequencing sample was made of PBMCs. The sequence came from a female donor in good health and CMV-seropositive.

CDR3 nucleotides: TGTGCCAGCAGCACCCGGACTAGCGAGACCTACGAGCAGTACTTC. Its translation: CASSTRTSETYEQYF. The chain links TRBV7-8 to TRBJ2-5, with 9 bases that match TRBD2. The DNA end is more similar to TRBJ2-7, so the J call may be wrong. The CDR3 loop spans 15 amino acids. Germline assignment: CDR1 SGHVS and CDR2 FQNEAQ.